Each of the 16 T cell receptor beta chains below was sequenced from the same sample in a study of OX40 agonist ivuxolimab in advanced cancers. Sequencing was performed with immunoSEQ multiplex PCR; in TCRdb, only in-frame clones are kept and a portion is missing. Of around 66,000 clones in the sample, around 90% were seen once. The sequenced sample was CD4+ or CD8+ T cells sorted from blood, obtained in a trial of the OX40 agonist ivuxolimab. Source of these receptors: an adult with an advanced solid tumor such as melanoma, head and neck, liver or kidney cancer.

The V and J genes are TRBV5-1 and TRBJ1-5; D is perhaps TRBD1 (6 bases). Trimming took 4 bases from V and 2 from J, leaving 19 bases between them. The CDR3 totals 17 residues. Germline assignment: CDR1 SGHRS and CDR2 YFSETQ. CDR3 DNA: TGCGCCAGCAGCAAAGGGGACACCCCTATCGGCAATCAGCCCCAGCATTTT. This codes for CASSKGDTPIGNQPQHF.

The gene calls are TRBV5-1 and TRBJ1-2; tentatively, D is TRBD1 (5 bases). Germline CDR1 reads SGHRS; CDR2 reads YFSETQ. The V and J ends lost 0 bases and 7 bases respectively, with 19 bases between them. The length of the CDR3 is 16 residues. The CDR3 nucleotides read TGCGCCAGCAGCTTGGACCTGGAGCAGGGATCCTCTGGCTACACCTTC. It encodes CASSLDLEQGSSGYTF.

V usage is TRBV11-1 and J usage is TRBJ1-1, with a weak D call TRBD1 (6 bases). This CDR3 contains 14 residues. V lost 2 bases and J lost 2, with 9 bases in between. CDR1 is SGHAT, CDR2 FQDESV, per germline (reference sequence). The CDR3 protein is CASSLTGTNTEAFF. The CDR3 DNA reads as TGTGCCAGCAGCTTAACAGGGACAAACACTGAAGCTTTCTTT. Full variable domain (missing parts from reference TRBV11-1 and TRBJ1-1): EAEVAQSPRYKITEKSQAVAFWCDPISGHATLYWYRQILGQGPELLVQFQDESVVDDSQLPKDRFSAERLKGVDSTLKIQPAELGDSAMYLCASSLTGTNTEAFFGQGTRLTVV.

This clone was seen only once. The CDR3 DNA reads TGTGCCAGCAACCGGCTTTCGGGCGGGGGGACTGGCTACACCTTC. Translated: CASNRLSGGGTGYTF. The chain uses TRBV5-6 and TRBJ1-2; the D gene is possibly TRBD1 (5 bases). CDR1 and CDR2 from the germline V gene are SGHDT and YYEEEE. CDR3 length equals 15 residues. The ends were cut back, 6 bases at V and 7 bases at J, with 22 bases in the middle.

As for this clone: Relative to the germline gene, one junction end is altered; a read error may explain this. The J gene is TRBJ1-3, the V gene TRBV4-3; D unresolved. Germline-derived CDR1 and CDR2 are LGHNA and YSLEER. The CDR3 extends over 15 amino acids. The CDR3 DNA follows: TGCGCCAGCAGCCAAGACATAAATTCTGGAAGCACCATATATTTT. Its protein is CASSQDINSGSTIYF.

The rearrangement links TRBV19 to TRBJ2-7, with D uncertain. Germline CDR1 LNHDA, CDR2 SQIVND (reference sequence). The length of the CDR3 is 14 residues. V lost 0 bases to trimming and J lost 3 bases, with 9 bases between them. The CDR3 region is CASSIDLNSYEQYF. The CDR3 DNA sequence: TGTGCCAGTAGTATAGATCTGAACAGCTACGAGCAGTACTTC. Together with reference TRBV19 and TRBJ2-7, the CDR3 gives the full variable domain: DGGITQSPKYLFRKEGQNVTLSCEQNLNHDAMYWYRQDPGQGLRLIYYSQIVNDFQKGDIAEGYSVSREKKESFPLTVTSAQKNPTAFYLCASSIDLNSYEQYFGPGTRLTVT.

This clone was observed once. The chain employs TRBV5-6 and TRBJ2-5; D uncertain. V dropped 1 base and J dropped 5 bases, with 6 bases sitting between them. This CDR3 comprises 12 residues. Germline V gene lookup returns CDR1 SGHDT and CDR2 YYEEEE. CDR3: CASSLTPETQYF. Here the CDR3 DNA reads TGTGCCAGCAGCTTGACGCCGGAGACCCAGTACTTC.

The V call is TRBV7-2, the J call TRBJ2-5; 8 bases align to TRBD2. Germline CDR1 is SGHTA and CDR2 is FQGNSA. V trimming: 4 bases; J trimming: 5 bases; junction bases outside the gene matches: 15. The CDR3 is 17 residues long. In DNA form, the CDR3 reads TGTGCCAGCAGCTCGGTCGCCGGGACTAGAATAAGTGAGACCCAGTACTTC. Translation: CASSSVAGTRISETQYF.

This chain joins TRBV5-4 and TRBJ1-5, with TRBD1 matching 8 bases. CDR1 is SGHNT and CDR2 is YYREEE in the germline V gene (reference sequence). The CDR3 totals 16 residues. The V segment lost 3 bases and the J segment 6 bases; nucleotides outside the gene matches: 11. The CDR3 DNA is TGTGCCAGCAGCTCAGGACAGGGTGTTGTCCGTCAGCCCCAGCATTTT. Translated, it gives CASSSGQGVVRQPQHF. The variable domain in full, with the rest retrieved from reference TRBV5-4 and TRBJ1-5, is ETGVTQSPTHLIKTRGQQVTLRCSSQSGHNTVSWYQQALGQGPQFIFQYYREEENGRGNFPPRFSGLQFPNYSSELNVNALELDDSALYLCASSSGQGVVRQPQHFGDGTRLSIL.

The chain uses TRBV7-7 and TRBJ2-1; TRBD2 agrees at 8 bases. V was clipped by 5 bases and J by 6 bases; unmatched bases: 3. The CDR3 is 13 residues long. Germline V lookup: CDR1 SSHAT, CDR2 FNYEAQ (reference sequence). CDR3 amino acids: CASSPGTSNEQFF. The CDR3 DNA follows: TGTGCCAGCAGCCCAGGGACTAGCAATGAGCAGTTCTTC.

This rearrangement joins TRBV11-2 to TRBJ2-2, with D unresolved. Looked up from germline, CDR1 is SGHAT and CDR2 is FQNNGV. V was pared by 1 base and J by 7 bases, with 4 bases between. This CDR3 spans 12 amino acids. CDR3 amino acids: CASSLAFGELFF. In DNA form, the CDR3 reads TGTGCCAGCAGCTTAGCTTTCGGGGAGCTGTTTTTT.

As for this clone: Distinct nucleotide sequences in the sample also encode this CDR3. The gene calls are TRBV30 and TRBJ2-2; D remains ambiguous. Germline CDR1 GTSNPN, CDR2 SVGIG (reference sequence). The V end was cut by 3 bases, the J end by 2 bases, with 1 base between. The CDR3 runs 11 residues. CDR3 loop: CAWRNTGELFF. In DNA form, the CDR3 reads TGTGCCTGGAGAAACACCGGGGAGCTGTTTTTT.

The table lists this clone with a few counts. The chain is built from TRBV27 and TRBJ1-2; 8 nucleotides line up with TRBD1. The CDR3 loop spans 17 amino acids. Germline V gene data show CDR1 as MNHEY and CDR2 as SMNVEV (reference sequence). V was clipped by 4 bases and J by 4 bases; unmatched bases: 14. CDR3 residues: CASSSGGMDRVGYGYTF. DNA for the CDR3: TGTGCCAGCAGTTCCGGGGGCATGGACAGGGTGGGCTATGGCTACACCTTC.

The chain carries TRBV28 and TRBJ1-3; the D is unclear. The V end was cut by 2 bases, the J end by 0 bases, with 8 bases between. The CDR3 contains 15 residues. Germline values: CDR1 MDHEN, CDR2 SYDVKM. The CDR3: CASSLQVLSGNTIYF. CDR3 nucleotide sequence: TGTGCCAGCAGTTTACAGGTTCTCTCTGGAAACACCATATATTTT.

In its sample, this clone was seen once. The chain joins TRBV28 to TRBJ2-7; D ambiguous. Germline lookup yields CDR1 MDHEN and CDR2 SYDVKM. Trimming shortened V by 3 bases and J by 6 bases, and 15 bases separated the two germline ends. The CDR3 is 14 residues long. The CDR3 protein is CASSFERLVVEQYF. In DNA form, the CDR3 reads TGTGCCAGCAGTTTTGAGCGTCTAGTAGTCGAGCAGTACTTC. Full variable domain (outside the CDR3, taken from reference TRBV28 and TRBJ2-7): DVKVTQSSRYLVKRTGEKVFLECVQDMDHENMFWYRQDPGLGLRLIYFSYDVKMKEKGDIPEGYSVSREKKERFSLILESASTNQTSMYLCASSFERLVVEQYFGPGTRLTVT.

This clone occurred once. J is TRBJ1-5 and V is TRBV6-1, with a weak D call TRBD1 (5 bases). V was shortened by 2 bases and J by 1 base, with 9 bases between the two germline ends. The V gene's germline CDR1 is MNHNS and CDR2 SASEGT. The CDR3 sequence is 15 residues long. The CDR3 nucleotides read TGTGCCAGCAGTGAAATGGGGGGGAGCAATCAGCCCCAGCATTTT. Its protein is CASSEMGGSNQPQHF.